These T cell receptor beta chains were read from a single sample in a study of shared clonotypes between healthy human individuals. Clones were sequenced by immunoSEQ multiplex PCR, and TCRdb holds only the in-frame ones, with some missing. The sample yields 2 million to 2.5 million clones, approximately 95% seen once. The sample taken for sequencing was naive CD4+ T cells sorted from blood. The source is a man aged 18 to 29 in good health. The CDR3 runs from the conserved cysteine through the conserved F or W. Each record gives: V gene, J gene, CDR3 protein.

TRBV29-1	TRBJ1-1	CSVAGGNTEAFF
TRBV27	TRBJ2-7	CASSLLGQGKSHEQYF
TRBV5-1	TRBJ2-3	CASSLGTGGLDTQYF
TRBV5-1	TRBJ1-1	CASSLVGPEAFF
TRBV19	TRBJ1-5	CASSGTGVIGNQPQHF
TRBV5-1	TRBJ2-1	CASSFAEERGREQFF
TRBV6-5	TRBJ2-7	CASSRGPQGEQYF
TRBV6-1	TRBJ2-2	CATAGGLNTGELFF
TRBV2	TRBJ1-4	CASSREGEKLFF
TRBV15	TRBJ2-7	CATRQGSSYEQYF
TRBV6-1	TRBJ1-5	CASSPPGAENQPQHF
TRBV7-9	TRBJ1-4	CASSRAGTGEANEKLFF
TRBV5-1	TRBJ1-3	CASSLDGEGNTIYF
TRBV30	TRBJ2-7	CAATSGGGQYF
TRBV7-6	TRBJ2-5	CASSLALIGLAEETQYF
TRBV28	TRBJ2-6	CASSPGVSGANVLTF
TRBV12-2	TRBJ1-6	CASRTGASPLHF
TRBV18	TRBJ1-1	CASSPGLNTEAFF
TRBV4-1	TRBJ1-4	CASGRQSNEKLFF
TRBV7-2	TRBJ2-5	CASSLGRLADAKTQYF
TRBV19	TRBJ2-5	CASSTRTETQYF
TRBV29-1	TRBJ1-2	CSVLTPLGGAGYTF
TRBV7-9	TRBJ2-7	CASSLSGDEQYF
TRBV18	TRBJ2-3	CASSPRVIRTGEGSDTQYF
TRBV4-3	TRBJ1-5	CASSLLPYQPQHF
TRBV18	TRBJ2-5	CASSPVGGAQETQYF
TRBV28	TRBJ1-6	CASRSQGSYNSPLHF
TRBV27	TRBJ2-7	CASSLDPGSYEQYF
TRBV5-4	TRBJ2-7	CASSSGGGGSYEQYF
TRBV6-1	TRBJ2-7	CASSGTGLKAYEQYF
TRBV7-9	TRBJ2-7	CASTSISQVWQGAYEQYF
TRBV7-2	TRBJ1-2	CASSLGQLYGYTF
TRBV11-2	TRBJ1-1	CASSVGTGHAFF
TRBV12-5	TRBJ1-6	CASGFGGSSPLHF
TRBV9	TRBJ2-3	CASSVGLRDTLFSDTQYF
TRBV15	TRBJ2-7	CATSRGQGRDYEQYF
TRBV11-2	TRBJ2-7	CASRWTSSYEQYF
TRBV28	TRBJ2-1	CASSPGVEQFF
TRBV15	TRBJ2-7	CATSRDRAVPPTKRDEQYF